A selection of T cell receptor beta chains follows, all from one sample in a study of shared clonotypes between healthy human individuals. Clones were read by immunoSEQ multiplex PCR, and TCRdb kept only the in-frame ones, dropping some. Among about 590,000 clones listed, 95% to 96% were seen once. Sequencing was performed on naive CD8+ T cells sorted from blood. Every receptor here comes from a woman aged 25 to 39 in good health. Both conserved end residues are part of each CDR3. Fields, in order: D gene, V gene, J gene, CDR3 DNA, CDR3 protein. D genes are given only for firm matches.

d_call: TRBD1
v_call: TRBV7-9
j_call: TRBJ2-2
cdr3_nt: TGTGCCAGCAGCTCCCCCCAGGACAGGGTCGGAACCGGGGAGCTGTTTTTT
cdr3_aa: CASSSPQDRVGTGELFF

d_call: TRBD1
v_call: TRBV7-9
j_call: TRBJ1-4
cdr3_nt: TGTGCCAGCAGCCCTGGGACAGGGACTAATGAAAAACTGTTTTTT
cdr3_aa: CASSPGTGTNEKLFF

d_call: -
v_call: TRBV13
j_call: TRBJ1-6
cdr3_nt: TGTGCCAGCAGCTTAACAGGGTCTCATTCACCCCTCCACTTT
cdr3_aa: CASSLTGSHSPLHF

d_call: -
v_call: TRBV15
j_call: TRBJ1-1
cdr3_nt: TGTGCCACCAGCCCGACCGGGGCGAACACTGAAGCTTTCTTT
cdr3_aa: CATSPTGANTEAFF

d_call: -
v_call: TRBV28
j_call: TRBJ1-2
cdr3_nt: TGTGCCAGCAGTTTGGCTCGAAGCTATGGCTACACCTTC
cdr3_aa: CASSLARSYGYTF

d_call: -
v_call: TRBV14
j_call: TRBJ2-5
cdr3_nt: TGTGCCAGCAGCCAAGGGGTAGGCCAGTACTTC
cdr3_aa: CASSQGVGQYF

d_call: TRBD2
v_call: TRBV5-6
j_call: TRBJ2-7
cdr3_nt: TGTGCCAGCAGCCGGGAGGGGACCTACGAGCAGTACTTC
cdr3_aa: CASSREGTYEQYF

d_call: TRBD2
v_call: TRBV7-2
j_call: TRBJ2-3
cdr3_nt: TGTGCCAGCAGCTTATTGTTTGCGGGAGGCCCAGATACGCAGTATTTT
cdr3_aa: CASSLLFAGGPDTQYF

d_call: -
v_call: TRBV19
j_call: TRBJ2-2
cdr3_nt: TGTGCCAGTAGTCCCTTCGTAGGGGGAAGAACCGGGGAGCTGTTTTTT
cdr3_aa: CASSPFVGGRTGELFF

d_call: -
v_call: TRBV29-1
j_call: TRBJ1-2
cdr3_nt: TGCAGCGTTGAAGAGTACAATGGCTACACCTTC
cdr3_aa: CSVEEYNGYTF

d_call: TRBD1
v_call: TRBV27
j_call: TRBJ2-3
cdr3_nt: TGTGCCAGCAGTCCGGGGACAGGTTACACAGATACGCAGTATTTT
cdr3_aa: CASSPGTGYTDTQYF

d_call: -
v_call: TRBV6-1
j_call: TRBJ2-7
cdr3_nt: TGTGCCAGCAGTGAAGCTCAATGGGACGCTCCCTACGAGCAGTACTTC
cdr3_aa: CASSEAQWDAPYEQYF

d_call: -
v_call: TRBV28
j_call: TRBJ2-7
cdr3_nt: TGTGCCAGCAGTTTTCGCCGCCTGGGCCAGAACGAGCAGTACTTC
cdr3_aa: CASSFRRLGQNEQYF

d_call: TRBD2
v_call: TRBV5-1
j_call: TRBJ2-3
cdr3_nt: TGCGCCAGCAGCTTGGGCAGGGGCCCATCCCCTTCTAGCGGGTCCGCTAGCACAGATACGCAGTATTTT
cdr3_aa: CASSLGRGPSPSSGSASTDTQYF

d_call: TRBD1
v_call: TRBV6-5
j_call: TRBJ2-7
cdr3_nt: TGTGCCAGCAGTTACTCGTCAGGGGGAGCCTACGAGCAGTACTTC
cdr3_aa: CASSYSSGGAYEQYF

d_call: TRBD2
v_call: TRBV29-1
j_call: TRBJ2-7
cdr3_nt: TGCAGCGTGAGCGGCGCGGGAGAGGGACACGAGCAGTACTTC
cdr3_aa: CSVSGAGEGHEQYF

d_call: TRBD1
v_call: TRBV10-1
j_call: TRBJ1-5
cdr3_nt: TGCGCCAGCAGGGATTATGACAGGGTGCTAGTTCAGCCCCAGCATTTT
cdr3_aa: CASRDYDRVLVQPQHF

d_call: TRBD1
v_call: TRBV28
j_call: TRBJ2-7
cdr3_nt: TGTGCCAGCACTCCGGGACAGGGGTGGTACGAGCAGTACTTC
cdr3_aa: CASTPGQGWYEQYF

d_call: TRBD1
v_call: TRBV11-2
j_call: TRBJ1-1
cdr3_nt: TGTGCCAGCAGCTCTCATATTGCCAGACAGGGAATCACTGAAGCTTTCTTT
cdr3_aa: CASSSHIARQGITEAFF

d_call: TRBD1
v_call: TRBV28
j_call: TRBJ2-5
cdr3_nt: TGTGCCAGCAGCGGACAGGGCACTCAAGAGACCCAGTACTTC
cdr3_aa: CASSGQGTQETQYF

d_call: -
v_call: TRBV9
j_call: TRBJ2-2
cdr3_nt: TGTGCCAGCAGCGTAGCTCGTCCCACCGGGGAGCTGTTTTTT
cdr3_aa: CASSVARPTGELFF

d_call: -
v_call: TRBV7-6
j_call: TRBJ2-7
cdr3_nt: TGTGCCAGTCAGCTCTCGAGCTCCTACGAGCAGTACTTC
cdr3_aa: CASQLSSSYEQYF

d_call: -
v_call: TRBV27
j_call: TRBJ2-7
cdr3_nt: TGTGCCAGCAGCGGTAGCTCCTACGAGCAGTACTTC
cdr3_aa: CASSGSSYEQYF

d_call: -
v_call: TRBV11-3
j_call: TRBJ2-7
cdr3_nt: TGTGCCAGCAGCCCACGTGACGGGGGGCCCCTTCTCGAGCAGTACTTC
cdr3_aa: CASSPRDGGPLLEQYF

d_call: TRBD1
v_call: TRBV28
j_call: TRBJ2-3
cdr3_nt: TGTGCCAGCAGGACCGGGACAGACATTGGGGATACGCAGTATTTT
cdr3_aa: CASRTGTDIGDTQYF

d_call: TRBD1
v_call: TRBV5-6
j_call: TRBJ1-1
cdr3_nt: TGTGCCAGCAGCTTGGGGACAGGGGGAGGCACTGAAGCTTTCTTT
cdr3_aa: CASSLGTGGGTEAFF

d_call: TRBD2
v_call: TRBV6-6
j_call: TRBJ2-1
cdr3_nt: TGTGCCAGCAGCCTAGCGGGAGTCGGGAATGAGCAGTTCTTC
cdr3_aa: CASSLAGVGNEQFF

d_call: TRBD2
v_call: TRBV4-2
j_call: TRBJ2-7
cdr3_nt: TGTGCCAGCAGCCCTGGGCTAGCGGGAGTCTACGAGCAGTACTTC
cdr3_aa: CASSPGLAGVYEQYF

d_call: TRBD2
v_call: TRBV11-2
j_call: TRBJ2-5
cdr3_nt: TGTGCCAGCAGCCCCCGCGTAGCGGGAGGGCTAGAGACCCAGTACTTC
cdr3_aa: CASSPRVAGGLETQYF

d_call: TRBD1
v_call: TRBV18
j_call: TRBJ2-5
cdr3_nt: TGTGCCAGCTCACCGCAGACAGGGGAGAAGGAGACCCAGTACTTC
cdr3_aa: CASSPQTGEKETQYF

d_call: -
v_call: TRBV7-3
j_call: TRBJ2-3
cdr3_nt: TGTGCCAGCAGCTTAGCCGGGACTAGCACAGATACGCAGTATTTT
cdr3_aa: CASSLAGTSTDTQYF

d_call: TRBD1
v_call: TRBV6-6
j_call: TRBJ1-5
cdr3_nt: TGTGCCAGCACCGAGACAGGGTATAGCAATCAGCCCCAGCATTTT
cdr3_aa: CASTETGYSNQPQHF

d_call: -
v_call: TRBV6-4
j_call: TRBJ2-1
cdr3_nt: TGTGCCAGCAAGATGACAGGACTAAGCTCCTACAATGAGCAGTTCTTC
cdr3_aa: CASKMTGLSSYNEQFF

d_call: -
v_call: TRBV9
j_call: TRBJ1-2
cdr3_nt: TGTGCCAGCAGCGTTTGGGGAGGGTCCGAGGGTGGCTACACCTTC
cdr3_aa: CASSVWGGSEGGYTF

d_call: TRBD2
v_call: TRBV9
j_call: TRBJ2-7
cdr3_nt: TGTGCCAGCAGCGTAGCTGCTAGCGGAGGCTCCTACGAGCAGTACTTC
cdr3_aa: CASSVAASGGSYEQYF

d_call: -
v_call: TRBV21-1
j_call: TRBJ1-1
cdr3_nt: TGTGCCAGCAGCTCCAAAGGAAGGAGGGAGAGGATGAACACTGAAGCTTTCTTT
cdr3_aa: CASSSKGRRERMNTEAFF

d_call: TRBD2
v_call: TRBV7-9
j_call: TRBJ2-1
cdr3_nt: TGTGCCAGCAGCACATGGTCCGGGACTAGAATCAATGAGCAGTTCTTC
cdr3_aa: CASSTWSGTRINEQFF

d_call: -
v_call: TRBV4-1
j_call: TRBJ2-3
cdr3_nt: TGCGCCAGCAGCCAAGGAAGAGGCTGGGTCACAGATACGCAGTATTTT
cdr3_aa: CASSQGRGWVTDTQYF

d_call: -
v_call: TRBV5-8
j_call: TRBJ2-7
cdr3_nt: TGTGCCAGCAGCGTAGACTGGCGGGGTTTCTCCTACGAGCAGTACTTC
cdr3_aa: CASSVDWRGFSYEQYF

d_call: -
v_call: TRBV7-8
j_call: TRBJ2-3
cdr3_nt: TGTGCCAGCAGCTTAGCTTCCACCTCAGATACGCAGTATTTT
cdr3_aa: CASSLASTSDTQYF

d_call: -
v_call: TRBV15
j_call: TRBJ1-1
cdr3_nt: TGTGCCACCAGCGTCGGGGTGAACACTGAAGCTTTCTTT
cdr3_aa: CATSVGVNTEAFF

d_call: TRBD1
v_call: TRBV10-1
j_call: TRBJ2-1
cdr3_nt: TGCGCCAGCAGTCGGGGACAGGGGAATGAGCAGTTCTTC
cdr3_aa: CASSRGQGNEQFF

d_call: TRBD2
v_call: TRBV28
j_call: TRBJ2-2
cdr3_nt: TGTGCCAGCAGTTTGGGCGGGAGGGCCCTCGTTTGGGGCACCGGGGAGCTGTTTTTT
cdr3_aa: CASSLGGRALVWGTGELFF

d_call: -
v_call: TRBV28
j_call: TRBJ1-4
cdr3_nt: TGTGCCAGCAGCCACATCAGGGCAAATGAAAAACTGTTTTTT
cdr3_aa: CASSHIRANEKLFF

d_call: -
v_call: TRBV6-5
j_call: TRBJ2-1
cdr3_nt: TGTGCCAGCAGTTACTCGGCTGACTACAATGAGCAGTTCTTC
cdr3_aa: CASSYSADYNEQFF

d_call: -
v_call: TRBV7-6
j_call: TRBJ2-1
cdr3_nt: TGTGCCAGCAGCCCGGCGCCCTCAGGGTACAATGAGCAGTTCTTC
cdr3_aa: CASSPAPSGYNEQFF

d_call: TRBD2
v_call: TRBV4-2
j_call: TRBJ2-7
cdr3_nt: TGTGCCAGCAGCCAGAGCGGGGTAGGCTCCTACGAGCAGTACTTC
cdr3_aa: CASSQSGVGSYEQYF

d_call: -
v_call: TRBV28
j_call: TRBJ1-4
cdr3_nt: TGTGCCAGCAGTTTCCGAAAGGGCGTGGAACTGTTTTTT
cdr3_aa: CASSFRKGVELFF